The T cell receptor beta chain under discussion was sequenced for a study of Ad26.COV2.S vaccination and SARS-CoV-2 variants. Overall study findings and caveats: Placebo recipients showed lower spike-specific TCR breadth than vaccinees. In TCR breadth and depth analyses, total T cell responses may have been underestimated. Recipients of vaccine and of placebo showed similar breadth of their non-spike TCR repertoires. Reports say spike-specific CD8+ and CD4+ T cell responses covered substantial breadth after vaccination.

This table comes from immunoSEQ multiplex PCR, and its TCRdb copy is limited to in-frame clones, with some not included. The profile shows 400,000 to 450,000 clones, about 90% of them singletons. Documented treatment: roughly 18 received Ad26.COV2.S at low or high dose, single or two shots; a few received placebo; per-sample allocation not given. It was on day 63 after the first vaccine or placebo injection that samples were taken. About this clone: Its specificity is unknown.

Germline values: CDR1 DFQATT, CDR2 SNEGSKA (reference sequence). The ends lost 3 bases at V and 3 bases at J; junction bases unmatched: 9. There are 17 residues in the CDR3. The TCR sequence derives from a person between 18 and 60 years old who received the Ad26.COV2.S COVID-19 vaccine or a placebo. The material was peripheral blood, obtained in a trial of Ad26.COV2.S vaccine versus placebo. The chain couples TRBV20-1 to TRBJ2-5, with 14 positions matching TRBD2. CDR3 nucleotide sequence: TGCAGTGCTAGTAGGCGGACTAGCGGGGGGCTAAAAGAGACCCAGTACTTC. Residues: CSASRRTSGGLKETQYF.